The rows below give T cell receptor beta chains drawn from one sample of a study of blood T cell repertoires in COVID-19. Profiling relied on immunoSEQ multiplex PCR, and the TCRdb table lists in-frame clones only, not all of them. The sample lists 150,000 to 200,000 clones, about 88% occurring once. Sequenced sample: peripheral blood. These receptor sequences come from a human donor in a cohort sampled during active COVID-19. CDR3s include the opening cysteine and the closing phenylalanine or tryptophan. The D gene is left open where the match is weak. Rows may omit the clone size; those that give it use once, few, many or a size class.

.	TRBV7-2	TRBJ2-3	.	TGTGCCAGCAGCTTAGGAGGTCTGTCGCAACCCCGGTATTTT	CASSLGGLSQPRYF
.	TRBV28	TRBJ2-1	.	TGTGCCAGCAGTTTCCAACTAGTAGAGCAGTTCTTC	CASSFQLVEQFF
.	TRBV5-1	TRBJ2-7	.	TGCGCCAGCAGCTTGGGAAGTTTTAGCGGAGGTTTGTTCTACGAGCAGTACTTC	CASSLGSFSGGLFYEQYF
.	TRBV18	TRBJ1-2	.	TGTGCCAGCTCATCTTCGACAGAGAACTATGGCTACACCTTC	CASSSSTENYGYTF
few	TRBV27	TRBJ2-7	TRBD1	TGTGCCAGCAGTCCCGGGACAGGCTACGAGCAGTACTTC	CASSPGTGYEQYF
.	TRBV19	TRBJ2-7	.	TGTGCCAGTAGTATAGCAGGGAACGAGCAGTACTTC	CASSIAGNEQYF
.	TRBV28	TRBJ2-7	TRBD2	TGTGCCAGCAGTTTAAATCTCAGCGGGACCGATTCCTCCTACGAGCAGTACTTC	CASSLNLSGTDSSYEQYF
few	TRBV10-3	TRBJ1-2	TRBD1	TGTGCCACTAAACAGGGGAACTATGGCTACACCTTC	CATKQGNYGYTF
.	TRBV9	TRBJ2-7	.	TGTGCCAGCAGCGGTCCGGACAGGGAGGGAGGCGAGCAGTACTTC	CASSGPDREGGEQYF
.	TRBV9	TRBJ2-2	TRBD1	TGTGCCAGCAGCGTAGGGGCTGGACAGGGGAACACCGGGGAGCTGTTTTTT	CASSVGAGQGNTGELFF
.	TRBV5-4	TRBJ2-3	.	TGTGCCAGCAGCGACGGCGGGGCTACTAGCACAGATACGCAGTATTTT	CASSDGGATSTDTQYF
.	TRBV3-1/TRBV3-2	TRBJ2-7	TRBD1	TGTGCCAGCAGCCAAGATCCCGGGACAGGGTCCTACGAGCAGTACTTC	CASSQDPGTGSYEQYF
.	TRBV3-1/TRBV3-2	TRBJ2-7	.	TGTGCCAGCAGCCGAGAGAACACCCCGACCTACGAGCAGTACTTC	CASSRENTPTYEQYF
.	TRBV27	TRBJ2-1	TRBD2	TGTGCCAGCATGCTAGCGGGAGGGTATATGGGCTGGGTCTACAATGAGCAGTTCTTC	CASMLAGGYMGWVYNEQFF
.	TRBV29-1	TRBJ2-1	TRBD2	TGCAGCGTGGGAAATCTAGCGGGAGCCACCTCCAATGAGCAGTTCTTC	CSVGNLAGATSNEQFF
.	TRBV10-1	TRBJ1-1	TRBD1	TGCGCCAGCAGCGACACCAGGGGGCAAGCTTTCTTT	CASSDTRGQAFF
.	TRBV5-4	TRBJ1-3	TRBD1	TGTGCCAGCAGCGTGGGACAGGGGGCTGGAAACACCATATATTTT	CASSVGQGAGNTIYF
.	TRBV4-1	TRBJ1-6	.	TGCGCCAGCAGCCCAACCGGGACAACCCCTTCACCCCTCCACTTT	CASSPTGTTPSPLHF
.	TRBV13	TRBJ2-7	.	TGTGCCAGCAGCTCCATGGGGCTGAAACACTACGAGCAGTACTTC	CASSSMGLKHYEQYF
.	TRBV27	TRBJ2-5	.	TGTGCCAGCATAAGGGGTAAGGAGACCCAGTACTTC	CASIRGKETQYF
.	TRBV24-1	TRBJ2-1	TRBD2	TGTGCCACCAGTGACCCCGGGACTAGCGGGAGCTCCTACAATGAGCAGTTCTTC	CATSDPGTSGSSYNEQFF
.	TRBV3-1/TRBV3-2	TRBJ2-7	.	TGTGCCAGCAGCCTCTACACAGGCCCCTACGAGCAGTACTTC	CASSLYTGPYEQYF
once	TRBV4-3	TRBJ2-7	TRBD1	TGCGCCAGCAGCCCTGACAGGGGGCTCTACGAGCAGTACTTC	CASSPDRGLYEQYF
.	TRBV5-1	TRBJ1-4	.	TGCGCCAGCAGAGTCGGCGGTGAAAAACTGTTTTTT	CASRVGGEKLFF
once	TRBV7-2	TRBJ1-2	TRBD1	TGTGCCAGCAGCTTACGGGACAGGAACTATGGCTACACCTTC	CASSLRDRNYGYTF
.	TRBV7-2	TRBJ1-2	TRBD1	TGTGCCTTGATGACAGGGGATAACTATGGCTACACCTTC	CALMTGDNYGYTF
.	TRBV27	TRBJ1-4	.	TGTGCCAGCGGGCGACGGTCCGAAAAACTGTTTTTT	CASGRRSEKLFF
.	TRBV29-1	TRBJ2-2	.	TGCAGCGCCCGAAACCCGGGGGGGGAGCTGTTTTTT	CSARNPGGELFF
.	TRBV25-1	TRBJ1-6	TRBD1	TGTGCCAGTTCTACAGGGGGTGGGTATAATTCACCCCTCCACTTT	CASSTGGGYNSPLHF
.	TRBV10-2	TRBJ2-3	TRBD2	TGCGCCAGCAGTGATGAGGGAATAGCGGGGGGGGATATACGCACAGATACGCAGTATTTT	CASSDEGIAGGDIRTDTQYF
.	TRBV2	TRBJ2-7	.	TGTGCCAGCATCCCCGGAGGGGCTCGAGTCTACGAGCAGTACTTC	CASIPGGARVYEQYF
few	TRBV6-2/TRBV6-3	TRBJ1-2	.	TGTGCCAGCAGTTCGGACACGACGATGGGCTATGGCTACACCTTC	CASSSDTTMGYGYTF
.	TRBV9	TRBJ2-2	TRBD2	TGTGCCAGCAGCGATCGGGGTCTAGCGGGGGTCGGGGAGCTGTTTTTT	CASSDRGLAGVGELFF